This TCR beta chain was sequenced for a study of cytomegalovirus exposure and HLA in healthy donors. General study results and limits: The study labeled 150 to 200 TCR beta chains cytomegalovirus-associated.

V lost 7 bases and J lost 4; bases outside the gene matches: 16. The CDR3 spans 17 residues. CDR1 and CDR2 from the germline V gene are MDHEN and SYDVKM. The method was immunoSEQ multiplex PCR; TCRdb's version includes in-frame clones alone and lacks a portion of them. Of 78,000 or so clones listed, roughly 93% are singletons. Remarks on this clone: Its antigen remains unidentified.

This sequence joins TRBV28 and TRBJ2-5; 9 bases map to TRBD2. The specimen sequenced was PBMCs. This sequence was found in a woman aged 18-29 years in good health and CMV-seropositive. DNA for the CDR3: TGTGCCAGCATGACCGCCACCCTGGGACTAGCTAGAGAGACCCAGTACTTC. Translated, it gives CASMTATLGLARETQYF. The full variable domain, with the rest looked up from reference TRBV28 and TRBJ2-5, is DVKVTQSSRYLVKRTGEKVFLECVQDMDHENMFWYRQDPGLGLRLIYFSYDVKMKEKGDIPEGYSVSREKKERFSLILESASTNQTSMYLCASMTATLGLARETQYFGPGTRLLVL.